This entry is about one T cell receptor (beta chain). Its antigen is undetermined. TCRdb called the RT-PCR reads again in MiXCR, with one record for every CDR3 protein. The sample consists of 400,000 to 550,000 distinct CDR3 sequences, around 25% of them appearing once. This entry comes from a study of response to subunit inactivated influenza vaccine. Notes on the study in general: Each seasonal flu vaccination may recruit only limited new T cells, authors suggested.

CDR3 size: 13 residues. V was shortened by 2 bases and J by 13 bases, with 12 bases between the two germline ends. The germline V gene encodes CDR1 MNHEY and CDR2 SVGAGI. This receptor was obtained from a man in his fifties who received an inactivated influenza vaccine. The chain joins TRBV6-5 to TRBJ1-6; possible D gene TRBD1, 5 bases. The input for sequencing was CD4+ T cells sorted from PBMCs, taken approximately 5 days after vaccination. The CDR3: CASSYAPGGPLHF. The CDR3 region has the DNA TGTGCCAGCAGTTACGCCCCGGGGGGGCCCCTCCACTTT.